Listed here are 6 T cell receptor beta chains from one sample, sequenced in a study of radiation and T cells in renal cell carcinoma. TCRdb's table, derived via immunoSEQ multiplex PCR, lists solely in-frame clones and lacks some. Of 100,000 to 150,000 clones in the sample, roughly four fifths were seen once. The time point here: blood 2 weeks post-SBRT. Treatment reported: 15 Gy SBRT to primary tumor, nephrectomy 4 weeks later. The sample consisted of blood, taken from a patient whose treatment included radiotherapy and nephrectomy. The receptors derive from a man aged 50 or older with renal cell carcinoma.

The chain carries TRBV19 and TRBJ2-2; 7 nucleotides match TRBD2. The CDR3 length is 14 residues. V was pared by 5 bases and J by 6 bases, with 6 bases of the junction left unmatched. CDR1 is LNHDA, CDR2 SQIVND, per germline (reference sequence). CDR3 sequence (DNA): TGTGCCAGTAGTGCCAGTCGGGGGGCCGGGGAGCTGTTTTTT. Protein product: CASSASRGAGELFF.

The chain carries TRBV5-1 and TRBJ2-7; a possible D gene is TRBD1 (5 bases). CDR1 and CDR2 from the germline V gene are SGHRS and YFSETQ. The CDR3 has 12 residues. Trimming left V 2 bases short and J 4 bases short, with 7 bases between. In DNA form, the CDR3 reads TGCGCCAGCAGCTTACAGGATTACGAGCAGTACTTC. Protein product: CASSLQDYEQYF.

The J gene is TRBJ1-4, the V gene TRBV15; D remains unclear. The germline CDR1 and CDR2 sequences are LNHNV and YYDKDF (reference sequence). Trimming shortened V by 5 bases and J by 8 bases, and 12 bases separated the two germline ends. This CDR3 comprises 13 residues. CDR3 nucleotides: TGTGCCACCAGCTACCTCCCCAACGAAAAACTGTTTTTT. It codes for CATSYLPNEKLFF.

This chain joins TRBV19 and TRBJ2-7; TRBD1 agrees at 11 bases. V lost 6 bases to trimming and J lost 4 bases; unmatched junction nucleotides: 8. Germline V gene data show CDR1 as LNHDA and CDR2 as SQIVND (reference sequence). This CDR3 region has 15 residues. CDR3 coding DNA: TGTGCCAGTAGCGCGAAGTGGGACAGGGGGTACGAGCAGTACTTC. It codes for CASSAKWDRGYEQYF.

The table lists this clone with a count of one. The J gene is TRBJ2-3, the V gene TRBV6-1; D may match TRBD1 or TRBD2 (5 bases each). Germline CDR1 and CDR2: MNHNS and SASEGT. The CDR3 contains 14 residues. V was cut by 0 bases and J by 11 bases, with 15 bases left in between. The CDR3 spells CASSEADTPGRQYF. CDR3 in DNA: TGTGCCAGCAGTGAAGCGGACACCCCGGGAAGGCAGTATTTT.

The chain recombines TRBV7-9 with TRBJ2-1, with TRBD1 matching 7 bases. After removal of 8 bases from V and 8 bases from J, the junction contained 9 bases not matched to a gene. Germline V gene data show CDR1 as SEHNR and CDR2 as FQNEAQ (reference sequence). CDR3 size: 13 residues. The chain's CDR3 is CASRQGMGDEQFF. The DNA for the CDR3 is TGTGCCAGCCGACAGGGAATGGGCGATGAGCAGTTCTTC.